This T cell receptor (beta chain) is from a study of blood T cell repertoires in COVID-19 (TCRdb year 2020). About the investigation overall: Samples covering the acute and convalescent phases of COVID-19 were provided by collaborators in the United States, Italy and Spain. The prospective study material was composed of cDNA or gDNA derived from T cells, B-cell-depleted T cells, or PBMCs. Sample metadata almost always included a de-identified subject ID, COVID-19 status, age in years and sex. Samples came from the ongoing ImmuneRACE study (first 160 participants) plus 1,254 subjects from 6 global collaborators. A freely available public database, intended as a resource for researchers studying the immune response to SARS-CoV-2, is where the repertoires were released. The dataset comprised deeply sampled blood TCRbeta repertoires from subjects exposed to, actively infected with, or recovered from COVID-19. Where available, HLA class I and class II types were taken from metadata supplied by the sample provider and were not determined by assay-based typing. Summary of the overall study and its limitations: The amount of clinical and demographic metadata varied by source and participant and was provided uncurated.

V is pared back by 7 bases and J by 3 bases, with 25 bases lying between the germline termini. The CDR3 runs 18 residues from the cysteine to the phenylalanine. Only the CDR3 part of the read is kept: 54 bases, read in frame from the first base. From the germline V gene (reference sequence), CDR1 is LNHDA and CDR2 is SQIVND. TCRbeta CDR3 regions were amplified from genomic DNA by means of the immunoSEQ Assay, a bias-controlled multiplex PCR. From the authors' description of their analysis: Within the assay, amplification of reference gene primers was used to estimate how many nucleated cells each sample contained. To quantify the absolute abundance of each unique TCRbeta CDR3 rearrangement, sequence reads were collapsed and filtered. Productive Simpson clonality was computed per sample as the square root of Simpson's diversity index over productive rearrangements. TCRdb holds this immuneACCESS table with in-frame rearrangements only. Some clones are missing; in checked studies, unresolved V genes explain under half, and the rest has no known cause. V and J calls plus clone size are reproduced from that table; the DNA served to infer D and trimming. For this sample there are approximately 440,000 clones; approximately 89% appear just once. Together, the top ten hold over 10% of the sample.

In Seattle, one collaborating source enrolled patients while the infection was active and tracked those patients longitudinally over the course of disease. Collaborating institutions collected whole blood in K2EDTA tubes following their own protocols. Collaborator samples were shipped for TCRbeta analysis as frozen whole blood, isolated PBMCs, or DNA extracted from either sample type. To note about this clone: This receptor's antigen is unknown. No clone much larger than this one lies a single base away; base qualities are absent.

The rearranged chain carries TRBV19 and TRBJ1-5; the D gene assignment is ambiguous. The TCR comes from a woman aged 50 to 60 with COVID-19, enrolled during active disease. The material sequenced was peripheral blood. The CDR3 protein is CASTDRTRQTPFNQPQHF. At the DNA level, the sequence is TGTGCCAGTACCGACCGAACCCGCCAGACACCTTTCAATCAGCCCCAGCATTTT.